The clone carrying this TCR beta chain showed up just once. Its antigen is not identified. In germline, CDR1 is SGHRS, CDR2 YFSETQ. CDR3 length: 15 amino acids. Trimming took 4 bases from V and 4 from J, leaving 12 bases between them. This specimen comes from a study of T cell responses to AZD1222 COVID-19 vaccine. General study points: Repertoires were obtained solely post-peak T cell response.

Here immunoSEQ multiplex PCR was the method, and the copy in TCRdb shows in-frame clones only, minus some. Among more than 140,000 clones listed, around 89% were seen once. The source material was peripheral blood, sampled on day 0 of MenACWY control vaccination. The J gene is TRBJ2-6, the V gene TRBV5-1; the D call may be TRBD1 or TRBD2 (7 bases each). The receptor was derived from an adult in good health. The CDR3 sequence is CASSGGGGGANVLTF. The CDR3 coding sequence is TGCGCCAGCAGCGGGGGAGGGGGCGGGGCCAACGTCCTGACTTTC.